The 18 T cell receptor beta chains below were found in one sample sequenced in a study of shared clonotypes between healthy human individuals. Data came from immunoSEQ multiplex PCR; TCRdb stores just in-frame clones and leaves some out. The data contain about 2.4 million clones, around nine tenths of them singletons. Sequenced material: naive CD4+ T cells sorted from blood. Subset of the sample: CD45RA+ positively selected. The receptors were sampled from a young man in good health.

This chain links TRBV30 with TRBJ1-1; D is ambiguous. CDR3 length equals 13 residues. CDR1 is GTSNPN and CDR2 is SVGIG in the germline V gene (reference sequence). The V end was cut by 4 bases, the J end by 3 bases, with 12 bases between. The CDR3 here is CAWTKGLDTEAFF. The CDR3 DNA is TGTGCCTGGACGAAGGGATTGGACACTGAAGCTTTCTTT.

This chain links TRBV6-1 with TRBJ1-1; TRBD1 aligns across 8 bases. CDR3 size: 13 residues. Per germline, CDR1 MNHNS and CDR2 SASEGT. J was trimmed by 1 base and V by 8 bases; bases with no gene match: 3. CDR3 nucleotides: TGTGCCAGCGGGGACAGGAGGAACACTGAAGCTTTCTTT. Protein sequence: CASGDRRNTEAFF.

This clone has just one count. Different DNA sequences within this sample yield the same CDR3. The chain recombines TRBV9 with TRBJ1-6; the D is unclear. This CDR3 comprises 14 residues. The V gene lost 0 bases and the J gene lost 7 bases, with 8 bases spanning the gap. Germline CDR1 SGDLS, CDR2 YYNGEE. The CDR3 here is CASSVGRANSPLHF. DNA of the CDR3: TGTGCCAGCAGCGTAGGCCGCGCGAATTCACCCCTCCACTTT. Full variable domain (missing parts from reference TRBV9 and TRBJ1-6): DSGVTQTPKHLITATGQRVTLRCSPRSGDLSVYWYQQSLDQGLQFLIQYYNGEERAKGNILERFSAQQFPDLHSELNLSSLELGDSALYFCASSVGRANSPLHFGNGTRLTVT.

This clone was observed once. The genes are TRBV9 and TRBJ2-1; D not resolved. The CDR3 sequence is 12 residues long. Between the trimmed V and J ends, which lost 4 bases and 9 bases, there was a span of 11 bases. The germline V gene has CDR1 SGDLS and CDR2 YYNGEE. This CDR3 is CASSNEFFEQFF. In DNA form, the CDR3 reads TGTGCCAGCAGCAACGAATTCTTTGAGCAGTTCTTC.

The sample holds one count of this clone. The chain combines TRBV28 with TRBJ2-7, with a weak D call TRBD2 (6 bases). The CDR3 is 14 residues long. CDR1 is MDHEN, CDR2 SYDVKM, per germline. The germline V and J ends were trimmed by 7 bases and 2 bases, with 15 bases remaining between them. The CDR3: CASTLSGRTYEQYF. CDR3 nucleotide sequence: TGTGCCAGCACCCTAAGCGGGCGAACCTACGAGCAGTACTTC.

In regard to this clone: At the DNA level, this CDR3 is encoded by other sequences in the same sample as well. The chain couples TRBV5-1 to TRBJ2-7; perhaps D is TRBD1 or TRBD2 (5 bases each). Germline loops: CDR1 SGHRS, CDR2 YFSETQ. V was clipped by 0 bases and J by 2 bases, with 9 bases between them. This CDR3 is built from 14 residues. The DNA for the CDR3 is TGCGCCAGCAGCTTGGGCCAGGGAGCCTACGAGCAGTACTTC. Translation gives CASSLGQGAYEQYF.

This chain uses TRBV7-2 with TRBJ2-3; D remains unclear. The V gene lost 4 bases and the J gene lost 6 bases, with 17 bases spanning the gap. CDR3 length: 15 amino acids. Germline V lookup: CDR1 SGHTA, CDR2 FQGNSA. The CDR3 DNA is TGTGCCAGCAGCTCCGCTCCCGGAACCCGGGATACGCAGTATTTT. It encodes CASSSAPGTRDTQYF.

V gene TRBV20-1 combines with J gene TRBJ2-7; perhaps TRBD1 as D (6 bases). The CDR3 is made up of 11 amino acids. CDR1 DFQATT and CDR2 SNEGSKA come from the germline V gene (reference sequence). V was shortened by 3 bases and J by 9 bases, with 12 bases between the two germline ends. This chain's CDR3 is CSASLLQGQYF. The CDR3 region has the DNA TGCAGTGCTAGCCTCCTACAGGGGCAGTACTTC.

V is TRBV11-2 and J is TRBJ2-1, with 8 bases fitting TRBD2. The CDR3 length is 15 residues. Trimming removed 2 bases from V and 8 bases from J; junction bases left unmatched: 8. Germline CDR1 reads SGHAT; CDR2 reads FQNNGV. Here the CDR3 reads CASSLNGRAIDEQFF. CDR3 in DNA: TGTGCCAGCAGCTTAAACGGGAGGGCCATCGATGAGCAGTTCTTC.

The gene calls are TRBV5-1 and TRBJ2-1; 7 nucleotides agree with TRBD2. This CDR3 region has 15 residues. Unmatched junction bases numbered 5, after V lost 0 bases and J lost 5 bases. Germline assignment: CDR1 SGHRS and CDR2 YFSETQ. The CDR3 here is CASSLEGTKNNEQFF. CDR3 DNA sequence: TGCGCCAGCAGCTTGGAAGGGACTAAAAACAATGAGCAGTTCTTC.

The chain recombines TRBV5-6 with TRBJ2-1; no clear D gene. Per the germline V gene, CDR1 is SGHDT and CDR2 is YYEEEE. The germline V and J ends were trimmed by 4 bases and 4 bases, with 18 bases remaining between them. This CDR3 comprises 16 residues. CDR3 region: CASSHITLAAYNEQFF. The CDR3, as DNA: TGTGCCAGCAGCCATATTACTCTGGCGGCTTACAATGAGCAGTTCTTC.

The chain recombines TRBV19 with TRBJ1-2; D remains ambiguous. The germline V gene has CDR1 LNHDA and CDR2 SQIVND (reference sequence). Trimming stripped 5 bases from V and 4 bases from J, with 17 bases between. CDR3 length: 15 residues. The DNA of the CDR3 is TGTGCCAGTAGTCGATTAGCAGGAGAGGTCTATGGCTACACCTTC. Protein sequence: CASSRLAGEVYGYTF.

This clone was found a few times. The chain carries TRBV6-1 and TRBJ1-5, with no clear D. Per germline, CDR1 MNHNS and CDR2 SASEGT. Trimming pared 6 bases from V and 7 bases from J, leaving 7 bases between. CDR3 length equals 11 residues. The CDR3 bases are TGTGCCAGCAGATTCGGGCAGCCCCAGCATTTT. It is translated as CASRFGQPQHF.

The gene calls are TRBV7-9 and TRBJ2-5; TRBD2 matches 10 bases. Germline CDR1 is SEHNR and CDR2 is FQNEAQ (reference sequence). The CDR3 is 18 residues long. The V segment lost 5 bases and the J segment 2 bases; nucleotides outside the gene matches: 14. In DNA, the CDR3 is TGTGCCAGCAGCCGAGTATCACCGAGGACTAGCGGTCAAGAGACCCAGTACTTC. Translating gives CASSRVSPRTSGQETQYF. The entire variable domain, with the rest obtained from reference TRBV7-9 and TRBJ2-5, is as follows: DTGVSQNPRHKITKRGQNVTFRCDPISEHNRLYWYRQTLGQGPEFLTYFQNEAQLEKSRLLSDRFSAERPKGSFSTLEIQRTEQGDSAMYLCASSRVSPRTSGQETQYFGPGTRLLVL.

This clone was counted a single time. The chain has TRBV28 and TRBJ2-3; D might be TRBD2 (6 bases). The CDR3 sequence is 14 residues long. V was shortened by 5 bases and J by 0 bases, with 9 bases between the two germline ends. Germline-derived CDR1 and CDR2 are MDHEN and SYDVKM. CDR3 nucleotide sequence: TGTGCCAGCAGTCCCGGGACTAGCACAGATACGCAGTATTTT. It yields the protein CASSPGTSTDTQYF.

About this clone: Other nucleotide sequences in the sample specify the same CDR3. The CDR3 sequence: CASSPPTDTQYF. Written as DNA, the CDR3 is TGTGCCAGCAGCCCTCCCACAGATACGCAGTATTTT. This rearrangement joins TRBV7-2 to TRBJ2-3; D ambiguous. Trimming left V 5 bases short and J 2 bases short, with 5 bases between. The CDR3 is 12 residues long. Germline V CDR1 and CDR2: SGHTA, FQGNSA.

Comments on this clone: Other DNA sequences within the sample encode an identical CDR3. CDR3 sequence (DNA): TGTGCCAGCAGCGTCGGACAGGGAAACTACGAGCAGTACTTC. This sequence encodes CASSVGQGNYEQYF. The V call is TRBV9, the J call TRBJ2-7; 8 nucleotides agree with TRBD1. V lost 2 bases, J lost 3 bases, and 4 bases stayed unmatched. CDR1 is SGDLS and CDR2 is YYNGEE in the germline V gene. The CDR3 is 14 residues long. The complete variable domain, with remaining parts taken from reference TRBV9 and TRBJ2-7, reads DSGVTQTPKHLITATGQRVTLRCSPRSGDLSVYWYQQSLDQGLQFLIQYYNGEERAKGNILERFSAQQFPDLHSELNLSSLELGDSALYFCASSVGQGNYEQYFGPGTRLTVT.

In this sample, this clone turned up once. The chain carries TRBV9 and TRBJ1-2, with 8 bases aligning to TRBD1. The CDR3 is 15 amino acids. V was clipped by 2 bases and J by 6 bases; unmatched bases: 9. Germline V gene lookup returns CDR1 SGDLS and CDR2 YYNGEE. CDR3 in DNA: TGTGCCAGCAGCGTCCCAGGGGGCCCTTATAATGGCTACACCTTC. Translated, it gives CASSVPGGPYNGYTF.